This TCR beta chain stems from a study of blood T cell repertoires in COVID-19 (dated by TCRdb to about 2020). The study in broad terms: Samples covering the acute and convalescent phases of COVID-19 were provided by collaborators in the United States, Italy and Spain. The repertoires were released in a freely available public database meant as a resource for research on the immune response to SARS-CoV-2. The dataset comprised deeply sampled blood TCRbeta repertoires from subjects exposed to, actively infected with, or recovered from COVID-19. The sample metadata nearly always contained a de-identified subject ID, COVID-19 status, age in years and sex. The material from the prospective study consisted of cDNA or gDNA derived from T cells, B-cell-depleted T cells, or PBMCs. HLA class I and class II types, where available, came from metadata supplied by the sample provider rather than from assay-based typing. The samples were drawn from the first 160 participants of the ongoing ImmuneRACE study and from 1,254 subjects provided by 6 global collaborators.

Including the terminal cysteine and phenylalanine, the CDR3 comprises 15 residues. The entry retains the CDR3 DNA only, 45 bases that are in frame from base 1. Via the germline V gene, CDR1 is SGDLS and CDR2 YYNGEE. Clipping removes 0 bases from V and 5 bases from J, with 5 as the unmatched junction base count. TCRbeta CDR3 regions were amplified from genomic DNA using the immunoSEQ Assay, a bias-controlled multiplex PCR. On the study's bioinformatics: The number of nucleated cells in each sample was estimated by amplification of reference gene primers within the assay. Sequence reads were collapsed and filtered to measure the absolute abundance of every unique TCRbeta CDR3 rearrangement. For each sample, productive Simpson clonality was calculated as the square root of Simpson's diversity index across productive rearrangements. As stored in TCRdb, this immuneACCESS dataset retains in-frame rearrangements with V and J assigned. A fraction of the clones does not appear; measured against another copy, unresolved V genes explain less than half of the discrepancy, and the remainder lacks a known reason. From that table come the V and J calls and clone size; the DNA was used to work out D and trimming. The sample includes fewer than 200,000 clones, with about four fifths observed a single time. The top ten constitute about 1.9% of the sample.

Broader findings and caveats from the paper: Clinical and demographic metadata were provided uncurated, with the amount varying by source and participant.

Each collaborating institution followed its own protocols to collect whole blood in K2EDTA tubes. For TCRbeta analysis, collaborators shipped samples in one of three forms: frozen whole blood, isolated PBMCs, or DNA extracted from either of those sample types. Comment on this clone: The target of this receptor is not known. One base away there is no much larger clone; base qualities are not given.

Sample: peripheral blood. The chain was built from TRBV9 and TRBJ2-5; 9 junctional bases match TRBD2. This receptor was taken from a woman older than 75 with acute or convalescent COVID-19. The CDR3 here reads CASSVGLAGRETQYF. The DNA sequence is given as TGTGCCAGCAGCGTAGGCCTAGCGGGACGGGAGACCCAGTACTTC.